The rows below give T cell receptor beta chains drawn from one sample of a study of T cell clones after liver transplantation. The assay was immunoSEQ multiplex PCR, and TCRdb's table has in-frame clones only and misses some. There are some 120,000 clones in the sample; less than 95% occur only once, and 0.65% to 0.85% lies in the top ten. The material was CD4+ T cells from blood, obtained 12 months after liver transplant. All receptors derive from a human patient who received a liver transplant. Some T cells may be transferred from the graft donor. Both conserved end residues are part of each CDR3. D genes are given only for firm matches. Clone size appears in some rows only: once, few, many, or a class for an expanded clone.

TRBJ2-3	-	TRBV11-2	-	TGTGCCAGCAGCTTAGCATCAGATACGCAGTATTTT	CASSLASDTQYF
TRBJ2-7	-	TRBV14	-	TGTGCCAGCAGCCCCCACTCCGTCGGGGGCTACGAGCAGTACTTC	CASSPHSVGGYEQYF
TRBJ1-2	-	TRBV11-3	-	TGTGCCAGCAGCTTAGGGGGCTTGGGCTACACCTTC	CASSLGGLGYTF
TRBJ1-1	-	TRBV2	-	TGTGCCAGCAGTCAAGAGACAGTGAACACTGAAGCTTTCTTT	CASSQETVNTEAFF
TRBJ2-3	-	TRBV11-3	-	TGTGCCAGCAGCTTCCGGACTCCTAGCACAGATACGCAGTATTTT	CASSFRTPSTDTQYF
TRBJ2-2	TRBD2	TRBV6-5	-	TGTGCCAGCAGTTACTCCCGGGACTACGGGGAGCTGTTTTTT	CASSYSRDYGELFF
TRBJ2-2	TRBD1	TRBV5-1	-	TGCGCCAGCAGCTTGGCCCCCCCGGGACAGGGAAACACCGGGGAGCTGTTTTTT	CASSLAPPGQGNTGELFF
TRBJ2-3	-	TRBV19	-	TGTGCCAGTAGTCGTCCGGGCCTAGATACGCAGTATTTT	CASSRPGLDTQYF
TRBJ2-3	TRBD2	TRBV7-2	-	TGTGCCAGCAGCTTCGGCGGGGGAGATACGCAGTATTTT	CASSFGGGDTQYF
TRBJ1-6	-	TRBV5-1	once	TGCGCCAGCAGCTTGGCCGGGCAGGACATCTCTAACCTCCACTTT	CASSLAGQDISNLHF
TRBJ2-7	TRBD2	TRBV4-2	-	TGTGCCAGCAGCCAAGATCAACTAGCGGATTACGAGCAGTACTTC	CASSQDQLADYEQYF
TRBJ2-1	-	TRBV6-6	-	TGTGCCAGCAGTTACCGTGGTGGCAGCCGAAACAATGAGCAGTTCTTC	CASSYRGGSRNNEQFF
TRBJ1-5	TRBD1	TRBV2	-	TGTGCCAGCAGTAGGACAGGGGGCCGGGATCAGCCCCAGCATTTT	CASSRTGGRDQPQHF
TRBJ1-5	TRBD1	TRBV5-8	-	TGTGCCAGCAGCTCGTACACCCAGGGGGTACAGCCCCAGCATTTT	CASSSYTQGVQPQHF
TRBJ2-5	-	TRBV5-1	once	TGCGCCAGCAGCTTTCTAGGGGCAGAGACCCAGTACTTC	CASSFLGAETQYF
TRBJ2-7	TRBD1	TRBV19	-	TGTGCCAGTAGTCCTAGACAGGGTTCCTACGAGCAGTACTTC	CASSPRQGSYEQYF
TRBJ1-1	TRBD1	TRBV18	-	TGTGCCAGCTCACCAATAACAGGGGGCTCTGAAGCTTTCTTT	CASSPITGGSEAFF
TRBJ2-7	-	TRBV28	-	TGTGCCAGCAGTAGCAGCTTGCTATACGAGCAGTACTTC	CASSSSLLYEQYF
TRBJ2-3	TRBD2	TRBV2	-	TGTGCCAGCAGTGACCTAGCGGGAGCGGGCACAGATACGCAGTATTTT	CASSDLAGAGTDTQYF
TRBJ2-7	TRBD1	TRBV19	-	TGTGCCAGTAGTATTAGGGGTGACAGGGACGACGAGCAGTACTTC	CASSIRGDRDDEQYF
TRBJ2-2	-	TRBV5-1	-	TGCGCCAGCAGCTCGTACGGAACCGGGGAGCTGTTTTTT	CASSSYGTGELFF
TRBJ2-3	TRBD2	TRBV28	-	TGTGCCAGCAGTTTGCTGTTTTCTAGCGGGAGGAGAGGGGGCGCAGATACGCAGTATTTT	CASSLLFSSGRRGGADTQYF
TRBJ2-7	-	TRBV16	-	TGTGCCAGCAGCCAATCGGTCAGATTAGAATACGAGCAGTACTTC	CASSQSVRLEYEQYF
TRBJ2-1	-	TRBV5-4	few	TGTGCCAGCAGCAACCCCGGGACAAATAATGAGCAGTTCTTC	CASSNPGTNNEQFF
TRBJ2-7	TRBD1	TRBV6-1	once	TGTGCCAGCAGTGCGCTCGACAGGGTAGAAGGCGAGCAGTACTTC	CASSALDRVEGEQYF
TRBJ1-1	-	TRBV15	-	TGTGCCACCAGCAGAGATGTTGTACAGGGCGGTCGGGTCGCTGAAGCTTTCTTT	CATSRDVVQGGRVAEAFF
TRBJ1-4	-	TRBV7-2	-	TGTGCCAGCAGCTTGGTAGGGCATGAAAAACTGTTTTTT	CASSLVGHEKLFF
TRBJ1-1	-	TRBV11-2	-	TGTGCCAGCAGCTTGCCAACGGGGAGCACTGAAGCTTTCTTT	CASSLPTGSTEAFF
TRBJ2-7	-	TRBV18	-	TGTGCCAGCTCACCACTAGGGCCACTCGAGCAGTACTTC	CASSPLGPLEQYF
TRBJ2-1	-	TRBV7-4	-	TGTGCCAGCAGCCCGCACCATCCTAGGAATGAGCAGTTCTTC	CASSPHHPRNEQFF
TRBJ2-7	-	TRBV9	-	TGTGCCAGCAGCAATGGGGAGAGCTCCTACGAGCAGTACTTC	CASSNGESSYEQYF
TRBJ2-7	-	TRBV11-3	-	TGTGCCAGCAGCTTAGAGGAACTCTACGAGCAGTACTTC	CASSLEELYEQYF
TRBJ2-6	-	TRBV7-6	-	TGTGCCAGCAGCTTAGGCAGGGCTGGGGCCAACGTCCTGACTTTC	CASSLGRAGANVLTF
TRBJ2-2	TRBD1	TRBV2	once	TGTGCCAGCCGGACAGGGTTAACCGGGGAGCTGTTTTTT	CASRTGLTGELFF
TRBJ2-3	-	TRBV7-9	-	TGTGCCAGCAGCCATCGAGCGCAGGGAGTAGATACGCAGTATTTT	CASSHRAQGVDTQYF
TRBJ2-7	TRBD1	TRBV28	-	TGTGCCAGCAGTTGGGACAGGGCCGAGACTATCTCCTACGAGCAGTACTTC	CASSWDRAETISYEQYF
TRBJ2-7	TRBD2	TRBV19	-	TGTGCCAGTAAAACTAGCGGCTCCTACGAGCAGTACTTC	CASKTSGSYEQYF
TRBJ2-1	TRBD2	TRBV19	-	TGTGCCAGTAGTATAGGACTAGCGGGAAGGGATGAGCAGTTCTTC	CASSIGLAGRDEQFF
TRBJ2-1	TRBD2	TRBV5-1	-	TGCGCCAGCAGCAGCCTAGGTAGCGGGAGGTGGAATGAGCAGTTCTTC	CASSSLGSGRWNEQFF
TRBJ2-3	-	TRBV5-4	-	TGTGCCAGCAGCTTATCGGAGGGCGGCACAGATACGCAGTATTTT	CASSLSEGGTDTQYF
TRBJ1-4	TRBD1	TRBV28	-	TGTGCCAGCAGGCCAGGGGGGCCCACTAATGAAAAACTGTTTTTT	CASRPGGPTNEKLFF
TRBJ2-5	-	TRBV7-9	-	TGTGCCAGCAGCTTGCTGATCGGGATGGGGGGCCAAGAGACCCAGTACTTC	CASSLLIGMGGQETQYF
TRBJ1-2	-	TRBV6-5	once	TGTGCCAGCAGTCAGGGGACTTATGGCTACACCTTC	CASSQGTYGYTF
TRBJ2-3	-	TRBV29-1	-	TGCAGCGTACGCAGGGCCCGTGGTGCAGATACGCAGTATTTT	CSVRRARGADTQYF
TRBJ2-1	-	TRBV9	-	TGTGCCAGCACCGTGGGGGGAGCTGGCCCCTCCTACAATGAGCAGTTCTTC	CASTVGGAGPSYNEQFF
TRBJ2-7	-	TRBV7-9	-	TGTGCCATGAAGAGGGGGACCGGGGAGAGGGAGCAGTACTTC	CAMKRGTGEREQYF
TRBJ2-7	TRBD2	TRBV5-6	-	TGTGCCAGCAGCCCGTCGGGGGGGCAACGGTCCTACGAGCAGTACTTC	CASSPSGGQRSYEQYF
TRBJ2-7	-	TRBV20-1	-	TGCAGTGCCGTACTAGCTTACGAGCAGTACTTC	CSAVLAYEQYF
TRBJ2-2	-	TRBV6-1	once	TGTGCCAGCAGGGAATTTCTGCGGGCGGGAACCAACACCGGGGAGCTGTTTTTT	CASREFLRAGTNTGELFF
TRBJ1-1	-	TRBV5-4	-	TGTGCCAGCAGCTTGGAAGGGGATAACACTGAAGCTTTCTTT	CASSLEGDNTEAFF
TRBJ2-1	-	TRBV10-2	-	TGCGCCAGCAGTGAATTAGCGGACTACAATGAGCAGTTCTTC	CASSELADYNEQFF
TRBJ1-1	-	TRBV11-3	-	TGTGCCAGCAGTTGGGGGGAGAACACTGAAGCTTTCTTT	CASSWGENTEAFF
TRBJ2-2	-	TRBV6-1	-	TGTGCCAGCAGTGAAGCTCCCCGAAACTGGGGAGGGGAGCTGTTTTTT	CASSEAPRNWGGELFF
TRBJ2-1	TRBD2	TRBV7-2	-	TGTGCCAGCCGGACTAGCGCTTACAATGAGCAGTTCTTC	CASRTSAYNEQFF